A single sample gave rise to the 7 T cell receptor beta chains below, sequenced in a study of vaccination and CD4 T cells after COVID-19. Cultured CD4+ T-cell DNA underwent Oncomine TCR Beta short-read sequencing. MiXCR, run by TCRdb on the PCR reads, gives a single entry per CDR3 protein. The data hold about 15,000 distinct CDR3 sequences, with more than 65% observed a single time. Their antigens are not known. As for treatment: approximately nine-day PBMC culture with coronavirus spike peptide pools or control peptides (ViraFEST assay). The sample consisted of CD4+ T cells from blood, cultured in vitro, taken after SARS-CoV-2 vaccination. These receptor sequences come from a human donor who received a COVID-19 vaccine.

The chain couples TRBV27 to TRBJ1-5, with D perhaps TRBD1 (5 bases). The CDR3 consists of 16 residues. Trimming left V 7 bases short and J 2 bases short, with 18 bases between. CDR1 MNHEY and CDR2 SMNVEV come from the germline V gene (reference sequence). CDR3 coding DNA: TGTGCCAGCAAGGGTGGGGGGGGACGGGGCAATCAGCCCCAGCATTTT. Its translation is CASKGGGGRGNQPQHF.

The chain links TRBV18 to TRBJ1-1; D possibly corresponds to TRBD1 (6 bases). Looked up from germline, CDR1 is KGHSH and CDR2 is LQKENI. V was cut by 0 bases and J by 0 bases, with 11 bases left in between. This CDR3 has 16 residues. The CDR3 DNA is TGTGCCAGCTCACCACCGTGGGGGCCCCTGAACACTGAAGCTTTCTTT. It translates to CASSPPWGPLNTEAFF.

The V gene is TRBV24-1, the J gene TRBJ1-1; maybe TRBD1 (5 bases). The ends were cut back, 7 bases at V and 6 bases at J, with 8 bases in the middle. The CDR3 contains 11 residues. Germline lookup yields CDR1 KGHDR and CDR2 SFDVKD. CDR3 sequence (DNA): TGTGCCACCAGGCTAGGGGCTGAAGCTTTCTTT. Its protein is CATRLGAEAFF.

This clonotype was counted between two and nine times. The rearrangement links TRBV20-1 to TRBJ1-2; no clear D gene. The CDR3 covers 13 residues. V was shortened by 3 bases and J by 3 bases, with 11 bases between the two germline ends. Germline-derived CDR1 and CDR2 are DFQATT and SNEGSKA (reference sequence). In DNA form, the CDR3 reads TGCAGTGCTAGTTGGAGCGGCTACTATGGCTACACCTTC. Its protein product is CSASWSGYYGYTF.

The V gene is TRBV6-1, the J gene TRBJ1-5, with TRBD1 as a possible D gene (5 bases). Germline CDR1 and CDR2: MNHNS and SASEGT. Deletions cut 1 base from V and 3 bases from J, with 16 bases between. This CDR3 spans 17 amino acids. Here the CDR3 DNA reads TGTGCCAGCAGTGAAGAGGAGACAGCCCTATACAATCAGCCCCAGCATTTT. Its protein product is CASSEEETALYNQPQHF.

The chain carries TRBV5-4 and TRBJ2-3, with TRBD2 matching over 13 bases. V gave up 3 bases and J gave up 7 bases; unmatched junction bases: 8. Per the germline V gene, CDR1 is SGHNT and CDR2 is YYREEE (reference sequence). This CDR3 is 16 amino acids long. For the CDR3, the DNA is TGTGCCAGCAGCTCGGACGGACTAGCGGGGGCTTATACGCAGTATTTT. As protein: CASSSDGLAGAYTQYF.

This clonotype came up once. The chain has TRBV20-1 and TRBJ1-2, with D possibly being TRBD1 (5 bases). The germline gives CDR1 DFQATT, CDR2 SNEGSKA (reference sequence). The ends were cut back, 3 bases at V and 0 bases at J, with 11 bases in the middle. The CDR3 runs to 14 residues. As DNA, the CDR3 is TGCAGTGCTAGGTTCGGGGCGTCTAACTATGGCTACACCTTC. Protein: CSARFGASNYGYTF.